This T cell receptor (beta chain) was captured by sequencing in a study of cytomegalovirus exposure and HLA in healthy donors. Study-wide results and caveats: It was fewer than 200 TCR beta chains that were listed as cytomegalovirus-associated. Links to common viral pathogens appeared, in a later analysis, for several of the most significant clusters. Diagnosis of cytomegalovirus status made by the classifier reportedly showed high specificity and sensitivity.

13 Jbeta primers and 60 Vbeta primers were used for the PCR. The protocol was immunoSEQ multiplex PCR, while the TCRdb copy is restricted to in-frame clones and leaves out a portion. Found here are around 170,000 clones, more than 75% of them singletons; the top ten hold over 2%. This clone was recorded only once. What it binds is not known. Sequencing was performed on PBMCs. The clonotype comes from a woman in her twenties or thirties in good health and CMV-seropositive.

The CDR3 region is CASSPPGARAFQYF. The CDR3 DNA reads as TGTGCCAGCAGTCCGCCGGGAGCAAGAGCTTTCCAGTACTTC. V is TRBV28 and J is TRBJ2-5; D is possibly TRBD2 (6 bases). The germline gives CDR1 MDHEN, CDR2 SYDVKM. The V end was cut by 5 bases, the J end by 10 bases, with 20 bases between. This CDR3 is built from 14 residues.